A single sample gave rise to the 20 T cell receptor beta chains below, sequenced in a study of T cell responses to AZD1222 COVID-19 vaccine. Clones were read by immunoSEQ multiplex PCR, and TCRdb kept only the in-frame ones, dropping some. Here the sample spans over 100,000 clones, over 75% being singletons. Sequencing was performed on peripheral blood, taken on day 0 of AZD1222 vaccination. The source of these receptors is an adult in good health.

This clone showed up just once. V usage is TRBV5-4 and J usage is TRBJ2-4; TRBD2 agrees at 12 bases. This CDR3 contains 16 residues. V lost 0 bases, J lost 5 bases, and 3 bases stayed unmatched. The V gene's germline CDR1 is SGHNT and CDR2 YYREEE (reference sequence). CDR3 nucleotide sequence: TGTGCCAGCAGCTTGGGGACTAGCGGGAAGCAAAACATTCAGTACTTC. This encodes CASSLGTSGKQNIQYF.

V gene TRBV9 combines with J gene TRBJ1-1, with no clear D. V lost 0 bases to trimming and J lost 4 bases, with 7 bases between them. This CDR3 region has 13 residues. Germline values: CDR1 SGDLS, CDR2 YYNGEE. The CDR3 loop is CASSVEMGTEAFF. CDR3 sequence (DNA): TGTGCCAGCAGCGTAGAAATGGGCACTGAAGCTTTCTTT. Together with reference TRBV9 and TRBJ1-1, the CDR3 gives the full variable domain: DSGVTQTPKHLITATGQRVTLRCSPRSGDLSVYWYQQSLDQGLQFLIQYYNGEERAKGNILERFSAQQFPDLHSELNLSSLELGDSALYFCASSVEMGTEAFFGQGTRLTVV.

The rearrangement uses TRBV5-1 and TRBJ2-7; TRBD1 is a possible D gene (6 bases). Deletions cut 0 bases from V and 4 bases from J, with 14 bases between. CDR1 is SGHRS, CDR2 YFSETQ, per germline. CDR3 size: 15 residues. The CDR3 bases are TGCGCCAGCAGCTTGGGGGACATACTGCATTACGAGCAGTACGTC. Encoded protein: CASSLGDILHYEQYV.

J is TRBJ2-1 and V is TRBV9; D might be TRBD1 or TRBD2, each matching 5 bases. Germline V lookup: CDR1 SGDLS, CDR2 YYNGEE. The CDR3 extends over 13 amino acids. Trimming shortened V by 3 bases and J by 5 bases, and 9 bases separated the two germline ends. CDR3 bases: TGTGCCAGCAGCGCGGGACCCCACAATGAGCAGTTCTTC. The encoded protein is CASSAGPHNEQFF. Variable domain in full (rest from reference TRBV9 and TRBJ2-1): DSGVTQTPKHLITATGQRVTLRCSPRSGDLSVYWYQQSLDQGLQFLIQYYNGEERAKGNILERFSAQQFPDLHSELNLSSLELGDSALYFCASSAGPHNEQFFGPGTRLTVL.

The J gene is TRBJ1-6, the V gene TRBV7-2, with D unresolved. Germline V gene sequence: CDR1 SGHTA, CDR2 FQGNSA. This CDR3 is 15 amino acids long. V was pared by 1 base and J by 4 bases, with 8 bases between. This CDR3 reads CASSLDHRYNSPLHF. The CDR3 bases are TGTGCCAGCAGCTTAGATCACCGGTATAATTCACCCCTCCACTTT. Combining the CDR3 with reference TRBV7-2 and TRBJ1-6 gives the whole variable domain GAGVSQSPSNKVTEKGKDVELRCDPISGHTALYWYRQSLGQGLEFLIYFQGNSAPDKSGLPSDRFSAERTGGSVSTLTIQRTQQEDSAVYLCASSLDHRYNSPLHFGNGTRLTVT.

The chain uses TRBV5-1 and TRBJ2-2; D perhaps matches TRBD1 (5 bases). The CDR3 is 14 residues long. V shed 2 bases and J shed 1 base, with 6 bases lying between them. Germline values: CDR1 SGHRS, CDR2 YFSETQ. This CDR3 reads CASSFQGNTGELFF. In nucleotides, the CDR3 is TGCGCCAGCAGCTTCCAGGGGAACACCGGGGAGCTGTTTTTT.

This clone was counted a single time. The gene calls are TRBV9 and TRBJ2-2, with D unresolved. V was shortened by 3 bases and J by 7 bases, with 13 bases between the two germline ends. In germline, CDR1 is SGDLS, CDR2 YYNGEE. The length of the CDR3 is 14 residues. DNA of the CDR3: TGTGCCAGCAGCGAGGCCCCTCGAGGCGGGGAGCTGTTTTTT. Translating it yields CASSEAPRGGELFF.

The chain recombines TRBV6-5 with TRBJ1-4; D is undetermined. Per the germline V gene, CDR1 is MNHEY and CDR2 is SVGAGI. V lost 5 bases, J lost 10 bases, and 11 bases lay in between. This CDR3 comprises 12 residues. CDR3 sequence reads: CASSTTEGKLFF. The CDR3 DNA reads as TGTGCCAGCAGTACCACAGAGGGAAAACTGTTTTTT.

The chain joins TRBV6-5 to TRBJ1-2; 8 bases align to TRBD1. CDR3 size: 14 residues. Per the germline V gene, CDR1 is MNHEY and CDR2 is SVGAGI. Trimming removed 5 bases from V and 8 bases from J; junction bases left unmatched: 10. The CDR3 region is CASSTQGQGGGYTF. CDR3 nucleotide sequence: TGTGCCAGCAGTACACAAGGACAGGGCGGGGGCTACACCTTC.

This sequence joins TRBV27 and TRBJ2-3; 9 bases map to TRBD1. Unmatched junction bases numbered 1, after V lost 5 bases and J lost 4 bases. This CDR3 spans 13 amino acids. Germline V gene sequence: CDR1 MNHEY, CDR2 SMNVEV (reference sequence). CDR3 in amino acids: CASSRQGADTQYF. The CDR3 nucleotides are TGTGCCAGCAGTCGACAGGGGGCAGATACGCAGTATTTT.

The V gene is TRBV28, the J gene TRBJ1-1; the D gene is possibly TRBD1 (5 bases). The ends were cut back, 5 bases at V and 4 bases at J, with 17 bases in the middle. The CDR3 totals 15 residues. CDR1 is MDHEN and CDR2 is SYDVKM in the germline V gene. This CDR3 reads CASSPHQGVGTEAFF. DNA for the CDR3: TGTGCCAGCAGTCCGCACCAGGGTGTTGGCACTGAAGCTTTCTTT. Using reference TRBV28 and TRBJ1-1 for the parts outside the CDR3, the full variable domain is DVKVTQSSRYLVKRTGEKVFLECVQDMDHENMFWYRQDPGLGLRLIYFSYDVKMKEKGDIPEGYSVSREKKERFSLILESASTNQTSMYLCASSPHQGVGTEAFFGQGTRLTVV.

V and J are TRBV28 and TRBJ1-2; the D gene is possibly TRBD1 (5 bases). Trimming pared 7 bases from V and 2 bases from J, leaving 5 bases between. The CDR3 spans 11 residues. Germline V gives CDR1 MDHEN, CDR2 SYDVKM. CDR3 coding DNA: TGTGCCAGCACAGGGAACTATGGCTACACCTTC. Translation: CASTGNYGYTF.

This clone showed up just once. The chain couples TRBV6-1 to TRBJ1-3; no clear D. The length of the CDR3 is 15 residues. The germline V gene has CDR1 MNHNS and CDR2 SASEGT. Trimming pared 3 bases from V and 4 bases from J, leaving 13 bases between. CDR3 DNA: TGTGCCAGCAGTGAGGTTGGCAGAACGGGAAACACCATATATTTT. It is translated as CASSEVGRTGNTIYF.

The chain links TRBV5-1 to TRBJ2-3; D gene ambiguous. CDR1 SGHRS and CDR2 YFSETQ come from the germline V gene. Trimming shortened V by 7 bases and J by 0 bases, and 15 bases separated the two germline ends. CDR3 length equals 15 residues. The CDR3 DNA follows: TGCGCCAGCGGATCGGACCCTACTAGCACAGATACGCAGTATTTT. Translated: CASGSDPTSTDTQYF.

The CDR3 reads CSKRDEGYEQYV. The CDR3 region has the DNA TGTTCGAAGCGGGACGAAGGTTACGAGCAGTACGTC. This chain uses TRBV3-1 (or the pseudogene TRBV3-2) with TRBJ2-7; 7 bases map to TRBD2. Germline V gene data show CDR1 as LGHDT and CDR2 as YNNKEL (reference sequence). This CDR3 is 12 amino acids long.

CDR3 sequence: CASSSLMTPYGYTF. As DNA, the CDR3 is TGTGCCAGCAGCTCGTTGATGACACCGTATGGCTACACCTTC. The genes are TRBV11-2 and TRBJ1-2; D uncertain. The CDR3 sequence is 14 residues long. CDR1 and CDR2 from the germline V gene are SGHAT and FQNNGV. Between the trimmed V and J ends, which lost 4 bases and 5 bases, there was a span of 14 bases.

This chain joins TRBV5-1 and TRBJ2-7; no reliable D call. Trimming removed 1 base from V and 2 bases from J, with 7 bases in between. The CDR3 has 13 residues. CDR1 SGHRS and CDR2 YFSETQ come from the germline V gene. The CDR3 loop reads CASSLYSTYEQYF. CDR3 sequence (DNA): TGCGCCAGCAGCTTGTACAGTACCTACGAGCAGTACTTC.

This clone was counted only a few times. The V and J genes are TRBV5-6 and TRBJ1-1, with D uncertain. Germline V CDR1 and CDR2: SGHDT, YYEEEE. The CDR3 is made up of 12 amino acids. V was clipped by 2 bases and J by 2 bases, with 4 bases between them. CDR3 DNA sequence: TGTGCCAGCAGCTTTCTCAACACTGAAGCTTTCTTT. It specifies CASSFLNTEAFF. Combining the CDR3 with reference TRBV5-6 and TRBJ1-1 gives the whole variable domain DAGVTQSPTHLIKTRGQQVTLRCSPKSGHDTVSWYQQALGQGPQFIFQYYEEEERQRGNFPDRFSGHQFPNYSSELNVNALLLGDSALYLCASSFLNTEAFFGQGTRLTVV.

For the CDR3, the DNA is TGTGCCACCAGTGATCTGGGCGGGGTCAACACCGGGGAGCTGTTTTTT. Translation gives CATSDLGGVNTGELFF. This rearrangement joins TRBV24-1 to TRBJ2-2, with D maybe TRBD2 (6 bases). This CDR3 region has 16 residues. Germline V gene data show CDR1 as KGHDR and CDR2 as SFDVKD. V lost 3 bases to trimming and J lost 2 bases, with 12 bases between them.

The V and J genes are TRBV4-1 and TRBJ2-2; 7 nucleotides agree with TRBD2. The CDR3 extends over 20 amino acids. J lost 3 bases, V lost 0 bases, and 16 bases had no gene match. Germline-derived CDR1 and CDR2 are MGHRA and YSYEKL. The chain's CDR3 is CASSQDPGLRTRGDTGELFF. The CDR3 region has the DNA TGCGCCAGCAGCCAAGATCCCGGCCTCCGGACTAGAGGCGACACCGGGGAGCTGTTTTTT.